This record looks at one T cell receptor beta chain sequence and its context. Each sample had at least 6 million PBMCs isolated. The amount of total RNA extracted per sample was at least 6 micrograms. The authors ran a second PCR of roughly 6 to 12 cycles using a sample-barcoded 5' primer and a J-beta primer mix. A single record per CDR3 protein comes from TCRdb applying MiXCR to the 5' RACE reads. The sample carries about 640,000 distinct CDR3 sequences, roughly three fifths recorded once. This specimen belongs to a study of blood T cells in healthy people across ages. The CDR3 runs to 17 residues. V gave up 2 bases and J gave up 2 bases; unmatched junction bases: 9. Germline V gene sequence: CDR1 LGHNA, CDR2 YNFKEQ.

The clonotype was recovered from a man aged 55 to 70 in good health. The sequenced sample consisted of blood. The J gene is TRBJ2-1, the V gene TRBV4-2, with 7 bases fitting TRBD1. The CDR3 DNA reads as TGTGCCAGCAGCCAATCGGGCCTAGGGGGCCCCTACAATGAGCAGTTCTTC. This gives the protein CASSQSGLGGPYNEQFF.